This is a list of T cell receptor beta chains from one sample in a study of cytomegalovirus exposure and HLA in healthy donors. Method: immunoSEQ multiplex PCR; TCRdb's copy keeps in-frame clones and lacks some. The sample lists approximately 140,000 clones, 60% to 85% occurring once. The sequenced sample was PBMCs. These receptors all come from a man aged 18 to 30 in good health and CMV-seronegative. Both conserved end residues are trimmed from each CDR3. Clone size, where shown, is once, few, many, or a class for clones that have expanded.

J gene | clone size | V gene | CDR3 protein
TRBJ2-7 | - | TRBV5-1 | ASSSLREREGSYEQY
TRBJ1-2 | few | TRBV6-1 | ASSEHGGVGGYT
TRBJ1-6 | - | TRBV10-2 | ASSERDRASSPLH
TRBJ1-5 | - | TRBV18 | ASSLQGMNQPQH
TRBJ2-3 | - | TRBV7-8 | ASELALRPTDTQY
TRBJ1-3 | - | TRBV7-2 | ASSQGIAGNTIY
TRBJ1-2 | - | TRBV27 | ASSLRGGGYYGYT
TRBJ2-1 | - | TRBV15 | ATSTTGLAGGPGYNEQF
TRBJ1-1 | - | TRBV7-9 | ASSANQGQGNTEAF
TRBJ2-5 | - | TRBV2 | ASSNDRGRVWETQY
TRBJ2-7 | - | TRBV5-1 | ASSFSGATYEQY
TRBJ2-5 | - | TRBV7-3 | ASSLRLAGGETQY
TRBJ2-1 | few | TRBV27 | ASINRVRNEQF
TRBJ2-3 | - | TRBV7-2 | ASSGPFSGADTQY
TRBJ2-5 | - | TRBV6-7 | AKRGGTRTGETQY
TRBJ1-2 | - | TRBV29-1 | SVGQGAVNYGYT
TRBJ1-1 | many | TRBV11-2 | ASSSLITGGLRNTEAF
TRBJ2-5 | - | TRBV11-2 | ASSLFGGGQETQY
TRBJ1-2 | - | TRBV7-9 | ASSFKGAAGIYYGYT
TRBJ2-7 | - | TRBV13 | ASSLQPGQGPTFSYEQY
TRBJ2-7 | - | TRBV5-4 | ASSLHSGTSYEQY
TRBJ1-1 | - | TRBV7-9 | ASSFWPGADTEAF
TRBJ2-1 | once | TRBV15 | ATSRDLGDEQF
TRBJ1-2 | - | TRBV5-1 | ASSSDRDEYGYT
TRBJ1-1 | - | TRBV11-3 | ASSSTWTGWPTEAF
TRBJ1-6 | - | TRBV4-2 | ASSQEGQGSSPLH
TRBJ2-7 | - | TRBV2 | ASSVLRGSRDRKYEQY
TRBJ1-3 | - | TRBV7-8 | ASSFMTGPLSGNTIY
TRBJ2-5 | - | TRBV6-5 | ASSYGATQETQY
TRBJ1-2 | - | TRBV11-2 | ASSLVGLSRGNYGYT
TRBJ1-2 | - | TRBV29-1 | SGDRGLYGYT
TRBJ2-4 | - | TRBV7-3 | ASSPQGILAKNIQY
TRBJ2-7 | - | TRBV30 | AWSPPPAGYEQY
TRBJ2-7 | - | TRBV7-9 | ASSLSTGLYEQY
TRBJ1-4 | - | TRBV6-6 | ASTVRGTTNEKLF
TRBJ1-2 | - | TRBV9 | ASSPRQSGGAGANYGYT
TRBJ1-5 | - | TRBV30 | AWSVGGNQPQH
TRBJ1-2 | few | TRBV10-1 | ASSESGRNYGYT
- | once | TRBV10-1 | ASSPRTSSYEQY
TRBJ2-1 | - | TRBV25-1 | ASSETGEVPEQF
TRBJ1-4 | once | TRBV4-2 | ASSQAAGLPTNEKLF
TRBJ2-2 | - | TRBV2 | ASSERLAGTHTGELF
TRBJ2-3 | - | TRBV9 | ASSLRQGADTQY